This T cell receptor beta chain appears in the sequencing data of a study of identical twins. Between the trimmed V and J ends, which lost 7 bases and 1 base, there was a span of 14 bases. This CDR3 is built from 13 residues. In germline, CDR1 is SQVTM, CDR2 ANQGSEA. cDNA carried unique molecular identifiers, and a universal primer site was added by template switching. Via MiXCR, TCRdb re-called the 5' RACE reads, giving one row per CDR3 protein. Of roughly 230,000 distinct CDR3 sequences listed, approximately 8.3% are singletons. This clonotype occurred many times. Its specificity is not known. General observations from the study: Models underpredicted monozygotic twin sharing of out-of-frame TCR alpha. Where beta out-of-frame sequences were concerned, excess twin sharing was weaker.

The data were also submitted as part of a second study, on yellow fever vaccine responses in identical twins. That work contributes: Twins' vaccine T cell response reportedly seemed partly convergent, partly personalized.

This sequence joins TRBV29-1 and TRBJ2-7; TRBD2 might be the D (5 bases). The sample consisted of CD8+ T cells sorted from blood. This receptor was identified in a woman aged 18-29 years in good health. CDR3 amino acids: CSAEDGISYEQYF. The CDR3 nucleotides read TGCAGCGCCGAAGACGGGATATCCTACGAGCAGTACTTC.